This TCR beta chain was recovered during a study of lymphopenia after photon versus proton radiotherapy. This CDR3 contains 15 residues. CDR1 is MGHRA, CDR2 YSYEKL, per germline. The V gene lost 0 bases and the J gene lost 4 bases, with 10 bases spanning the gap. Study findings and constraints: Better survival with proton therapy was suggested as possible, not demonstrated. After the lymphocyte nadir, photon-treated repertoires showed oligoclonal expansion, especially of CD8+ Temra cells. Relative stability marked proton patients; photon patients lost diversity and naive cells. A bigger post-nadir fall in TCR diversity correlated inversely with survival time in deceased patients.

Libraries were prepared by immunoSEQ multiplex PCR; TCRdb keeps only in-frame clonotypes and omits some of them. This table has about 40,000 clones, 85% to 90% appearing once. Remarks on this clone: What it binds is unknown.

The receptor's source is a woman aged 65 to 85 with pancreatic cancer. Some clones in this sample may be carry-over from other donors' samples. The chain has TRBV4-1 and TRBJ1-5; the D gene is possibly TRBD1 (6 bases). The sample was peripheral blood, taken from a patient treated with proton-based radiotherapy. CDR3 loop: CASSQDTGRNQPQHF. CDR3 DNA: TGCGCCAGCAGCCAAGACACAGGGAGGAATCAGCCCCAGCATTTT.